Each of the 30 T cell receptor beta chains below was sequenced from the same sample in a study of T cells in localized non-small cell lung cancer. The table came from immunoSEQ multiplex PCR; TCRdb's copy has only in-frame clones and leaves some out. The table includes tens of thousands of clones, around 92% detected once. The material sequenced was peripheral blood, taken before any cancer treatment. The source of these receptors is a female donor over 55 with stage I lung adenocarcinoma.

This clone was detected only a few times. The chain recombines TRBV10-3 with TRBJ1-1; possible D gene TRBD1, 5 bases. Germline assignment: CDR1 ENHRY and CDR2 SYGVKD. The V end was cut by 3 bases, the J end by 7 bases, with 12 bases between. CDR3 length: 13 amino acids. The CDR3: CAISDLGDGEAFF. Here the CDR3 DNA reads TGTGCCATCAGTGACTTGGGGGACGGTGAAGCTTTCTTT.

The chain carries TRBV10-3 and TRBJ2-3; TRBD2 agrees at 8 bases. The V and J ends lost 6 bases and 5 bases, in that order; junction bases with no gene match: 7. This CDR3 spans 14 amino acids. Per the germline V gene, CDR1 is ENHRY and CDR2 is SYGVKD. The CDR3 DNA reads TGTGCCATCAGCGATGGACTAGCCGGAGATACGCAGTATTTT. It translates to CAISDGLAGDTQYF.

The chain joins TRBV14 to TRBJ2-5, with D possibly TRBD2 on 6 matching bases. Germline-derived CDR1 and CDR2 are SGHDN and FVKESK. Trimming cost V 6 bases and J 1 base, with 12 bases left between them. CDR3 length equals 14 residues. The CDR3 loop is CASSQLASQETQYF. The CDR3, as DNA: TGTGCCAGCAGTCAACTAGCCTCCCAAGAGACCCAGTACTTC. The variable domain in full, with the rest retrieved from reference TRBV14 and TRBJ2-5, is EAGVTQFPSHSVIEKGQTVTLRCDPISGHDNLYWYRRVMGKEIKFLLHFVKESKQDESGMPNNRFLAERTGGTYSTLKVQPAELEDSGVYFCASSQLASQETQYFGPGTRLLVL.

The chain joins TRBV27 to TRBJ1-6; D gene uncertain. In germline, CDR1 is MNHEY, CDR2 SMNVEV (reference sequence). V lost 4 bases and J 6 bases, leaving 16 bases between the germline ends. The CDR3 contains 16 residues. CDR3 region: CASSSRPLSPNSPLHF. CDR3 in DNA: TGTGCCAGCAGTTCCCGGCCCCTGTCCCCTAATTCACCCCTCCACTTT.

The CDR3 here is CASSGTRTEAFF. The CDR3 region has the DNA TGTGCCAGCAGTGGAACGCGAACTGAAGCTTTCTTT. The V call is TRBV2, the J call TRBJ1-1, with D unresolved. This CDR3 contains 12 residues. Trimming took off 4 bases at V and 5 bases at J, with 8 bases between the two ends. Germline V gene sequence: CDR1 SNHLY, CDR2 FYNNEI.

The chain is built from TRBV4-1 and TRBJ2-1; TRBD2 matches 10 bases. In germline, CDR1 is MGHRA, CDR2 YSYEKL. This CDR3 region has 19 residues. V trimming: 0 bases; J trimming: 4 bases; junction bases outside the gene matches: 12. CDR3 in DNA: TGCGCCAGCAGCCAAGATCTAGCGGGGGCCCCCCGGAGATACAATGAGCAGTTCTTC. This encodes CASSQDLAGAPRRYNEQFF.

V usage is TRBV18 and J usage is TRBJ1-4; 8 positions agree with TRBD1. This CDR3 is built from 16 residues. The germline CDR1 and CDR2 sequences are KGHSH and LQKENI. Germline trimming cut 6 bases from V and 13 bases from J; bases unmatched to any gene: 19. Written as DNA, the CDR3 is TGTGCCAGCTCCCCGACTCTTGACAGGGGAAGGAATAGACTGTTTTTT. It encodes CASSPTLDRGRNRLFF.

V is TRBV6-5 and J is TRBJ2-7; TRBD1 matches at 9 bases. The V segment lost 4 bases and the J segment 3 bases; nucleotides outside the gene matches: 7. The CDR3 runs 15 residues. The V gene's germline CDR1 is MNHEY and CDR2 SVGAGI. DNA for the CDR3: TGTGCCAGCAGTTCCACTGGGACAGGGAGCTACGAGCAGTACTTC. This gives the protein CASSSTGTGSYEQYF.

J is TRBJ1-1 and V is TRBV5-6; 7 bases are a match to TRBD1. The junction had 6 bases not matched to a gene; V was cut back by 6 bases and J by 1 base. The CDR3 is 14 amino acids. CDR1 is SGHDT and CDR2 is YYEEEE in the germline V gene. CDR3 protein: CASKLGQANTEAFF. CDR3 nucleotide sequence: TGTGCCAGCAAGCTCGGACAGGCGAACACTGAAGCTTTCTTT.

This chain uses TRBV7-2 with TRBJ1-1, with D possibly TRBD1 on 5 matching bases. From germline, CDR1 is SGHTA and CDR2 FQGNSA. V shed 5 bases and J shed 4 bases, with 17 bases lying between them. This CDR3 has 15 amino acids. In nucleotides, the CDR3 is TGTGCCAGCAGCACCGGGAACGGGGCTGGCACTGAAGCTTTCTTT. It codes for CASSTGNGAGTEAFF.

This sequence joins TRBV2 and TRBJ1-5, with 11 positions matching TRBD1. The CDR3 contains 15 residues. Losses at the gene ends were 5 bases for V and 7 bases for J; bases not matched to a gene: 7. The germline V gene encodes CDR1 SNHLY and CDR2 FYNNEI. CDR3 DNA: TGTGCCAGCAGTCTGGGGGGACAGGGGGTCCAGCCCCAGCATTTT. Translation gives CASSLGGQGVQPQHF.

The rearrangement joins TRBV2 to TRBJ2-2; D unclear. Deletions cut 3 bases from V and 5 bases from J, with 7 bases between. There are 13 residues in the CDR3. CDR1 and CDR2 from the germline V gene are SNHLY and FYNNEI. The CDR3 DNA is TGTGCCAGCAGTGACCTTGAAACCGGGGAGCTGTTTTTT. This gives the protein CASSDLETGELFF.

The chain employs TRBV2 and TRBJ1-6; D remains ambiguous. Germline V gene data show CDR1 as SNHLY and CDR2 as FYNNEI. This CDR3 has 15 residues. The V end lost 1 base, the J end lost 5 bases, and 9 bases lay between the germline ends. The CDR3 sequence: CASSEGLWDNSPLHF. DNA for the CDR3: TGTGCCAGCAGTGAAGGCCTTTGGGATAATTCACCCCTCCACTTT.

The CDR3 DNA is TGTGCCAGCTCACGGGGCCCTAATGAAAAACTGTTTTTT. It is translated as CASSRGPNEKLFF. This rearrangement joins TRBV18 to TRBJ1-4, with D tentatively TRBD1 (5 bases). The CDR3 spans 13 residues. Deletions cut 4 bases from V and 3 bases from J, with 6 bases between. Germline V gene lookup returns CDR1 KGHSH and CDR2 LQKENI.

The genes are TRBV7-3 and TRBJ2-3, with 15 bases fitting TRBD2. Germline CDR1 is SGHTA and CDR2 is FQGTGA. This CDR3 spans 16 amino acids. The ends lost 6 bases at V and 4 bases at J; junction bases unmatched: 5. The chain's CDR3 is CASSWGLAGGADTQYF. The CDR3 coding sequence is TGTGCCAGCAGTTGGGGACTAGCGGGGGGAGCAGATACGCAGTATTTT. Using reference TRBV7-3 and TRBJ2-3 for the parts outside the CDR3, the full variable domain is GAGVSQTPSNKVTEKGKYVELRCDPISGHTALYWYRQSLGQGPEFLIYFQGTGAADDSGLPNDRFFAVRPEGSVSTLKIQRTERGDSAVYLCASSWGLAGGADTQYFGPGTRLTVL.

V usage is TRBV28 and J usage is TRBJ1-2, with D uncertain. Per the germline V gene, CDR1 is MDHEN and CDR2 is SYDVKM. This CDR3 comprises 15 residues. V dropped 4 bases and J dropped 3 bases, with 15 bases sitting between them. CDR3 protein: CASSYPGPSDYGYTF. In DNA form, the CDR3 reads TGTGCCAGCAGTTACCCGGGCCCTTCGGACTATGGCTACACCTTC.

This clone was observed a single time. This sequence joins TRBV6-5 and TRBJ1-1; maybe TRBD1 (6 bases). Trimming pared 0 bases from V and 7 bases from J, leaving 12 bases between. CDR1 and CDR2 (germline): MNHEY, SVGAGI. This CDR3 region has 14 residues. The CDR3 region has the DNA TGTGCCAGCAGTTACTCGACCAGGGGCAATGAAGCTTTCTTT. It translates to CASSYSTRGNEAFF.

The V and J genes are TRBV6-6 and TRBJ2-2; D call uncertain. Trimming removed 7 bases at V and 1 base at J, with 10 bases between. There are 14 residues in the CDR3. In germline, CDR1 is MNHNY, CDR2 SVGAGI (reference sequence). The CDR3 DNA sequence: TGTGCCAGCATCCAATCGGGGAACACCGGGGAGCTGTTTTTT. It specifies CASIQSGNTGELFF.

The gene calls are TRBV7-9 and TRBJ2-7, with D perhaps TRBD1 or TRBD2 (5 bases each). Germline lookup yields CDR1 SEHNR and CDR2 FQNEAQ (reference sequence). V was trimmed by 5 bases and J by 2 bases, leaving 13 bases between them. CDR3 length equals 14 residues. The CDR3: CASSVGDGAYEQYF. The DNA of the CDR3 is TGTGCCAGCAGCGTTGGGGACGGAGCCTACGAGCAGTACTTC.

V usage is TRBV4-1 and J usage is TRBJ1-5; 7 bases align to TRBD1. CDR1 MGHRA and CDR2 YSYEKL come from the germline V gene. The CDR3 has 16 amino acids. With V trimmed by 2 bases and J by 6 bases, 10 bases remained unmatched. The CDR3 reads CASSQPRQGTSQPQHF. The DNA of the CDR3 is TGCGCCAGCAGCCAACCGAGACAGGGTACTTCTCAGCCCCAGCATTTT.

The chain couples TRBV5-1 to TRBJ1-1; 7 bases fit TRBD1. Germline V gene data show CDR1 as SGHRS and CDR2 as YFSETQ. V was pared by 0 bases and J by 2 bases, with 7 bases of the junction left unmatched. The CDR3 is 16 residues long. The CDR3 region is CASSLEGGTVNTEAFF. CDR3 nucleotides: TGCGCCAGCAGCTTGGAAGGTGGGACAGTAAACACTGAAGCTTTCTTT.

The CDR3 loop reads CASSVQGGNEKLFF. As DNA, the CDR3 is TGTGCCAGCAGCGTTCAGGGGGGTAATGAAAAACTGTTTTTT. V is TRBV9 and J is TRBJ1-4, with 7 bases identical to TRBD1. V lost 2 bases to trimming and J lost 4 bases; unmatched junction nucleotides: 2. Per germline, CDR1 SGDLS and CDR2 YYNGEE. This CDR3 contains 14 residues.

CDR3 in amino acids: CASSQAGNYGYTF. CDR3 DNA sequence: TGCGCCAGCAGCCAAGCGGGTAACTATGGCTACACCTTC. V is TRBV4-1 and J is TRBJ1-2; D not resolved. CDR1 and CDR2 from the germline V gene are MGHRA and YSYEKL. This CDR3 is 13 amino acids long. With 1 base removed from V and 1 base from J, the gap between germline ends came to 4 bases.

The chain uses TRBV7-3 and TRBJ2-5, with 10 bases aligning to TRBD2. V lost 1 base to trimming and J lost 5 bases; unmatched junction nucleotides: 13. The germline CDR1 and CDR2 sequences are SGHTA and FQGTGA. CDR3 length equals 18 residues. The CDR3 nucleotides read TGTGCCAGCAGCTTAAGCAGTTCCCTAGCGGGGGACAGGGAGACCCAGTACTTC. It codes for CASSLSSSLAGDRETQYF.

This rearrangement joins TRBV9 to TRBJ2-2, with D hard to call. Germline lookup yields CDR1 SGDLS and CDR2 YYNGEE. Trimming took off 3 bases at V and 3 bases at J, with 3 bases between the two ends. The CDR3 has 12 residues. As DNA, the CDR3 is TGTGCCAGCAGCGGGTACACCGGGGAGCTGTTTTTT. This gives the protein CASSGYTGELFF. The entire variable domain, with the rest obtained from reference TRBV9 and TRBJ2-2, is as follows: DSGVTQTPKHLITATGQRVTLRCSPRSGDLSVYWYQQSLDQGLQFLIQYYNGEERAKGNILERFSAQQFPDLHSELNLSSLELGDSALYFCASSGYTGELFFGEGSRLTVL.

The rearrangement links TRBV25-1 to TRBJ1-2, with D unclear. Per germline, CDR1 MGHDK and CDR2 SYGVNS. Trimming left V 3 bases short and J 4 bases short, with 15 bases between. This CDR3 has 15 residues. Here the CDR3 DNA reads TGTGCCAGCAGTGAGAGACCGGGTCACCCCTATGGCTACACCTTC. Encoded protein: CASSERPGHPYGYTF.

The chain combines TRBV7-2 with TRBJ2-1; perhaps TRBD2 as D (5 bases). Trimming removed 1 base from V and 13 bases from J, with 11 bases in between. Germline V lookup: CDR1 SGHTA, CDR2 FQGNSA. This CDR3 comprises 12 residues. CDR3 sequence: CASSLDREDQFF. DNA for the CDR3: TGTGCCAGCAGCTTAGACCGGGAAGATCAGTTCTTC.

The V and J genes are TRBV5-1 and TRBJ1-2; possibly TRBD1 for D (6 bases). The CDR3 runs 14 residues. The germline CDR1 and CDR2 sequences are SGHRS and YFSETQ. V shed 0 bases and J shed 6 bases, with 12 bases lying between them. The DNA for the CDR3 is TGCGCCAGCAGCTTGGGCTGGGGGGGCGATGGCTACACCTTC. The encoded protein is CASSLGWGGDGYTF.

The rearrangement links TRBV6-5 to TRBJ1-1; no definite D call. Trimming pared 5 bases from V and 1 base from J, leaving 2 bases between. The CDR3 loop spans 11 amino acids. In germline, CDR1 is MNHEY, CDR2 SVGAGI. The CDR3 here is CASSGNTEAFF. The CDR3 DNA is TGTGCCAGCAGTGGGAACACTGAAGCTTTCTTT.

V usage is TRBV5-6 and J usage is TRBJ1-1; 12 bases fit TRBD1. Germline V gene lookup returns CDR1 SGHDT and CDR2 YYEEEE. The CDR3 length is 16 residues. The V and J ends lost 0 bases and 7 bases, in that order; junction bases with no gene match: 7. CDR3 protein: CASSLAGTGGASEAFF. The DNA of the CDR3 is TGTGCCAGCAGCTTGGCTGGGACAGGGGGCGCGAGTGAAGCTTTCTTT.